Listed below are T cell receptor beta chains from one sample, sequenced in a study of PD-1 blockade in mismatch repair-deficient tumors. Assay used: immunoSEQ multiplex PCR; TCRdb lists only in-frame clones, some missing. This repertoire shows some 120,000 clones, 88% found once; its top ten account for over 9.5%. The source material was peripheral blood, sampled almost 74 weeks after starting pembrolizumab. The receptors here all came from an adult with mismatch repair-deficient cancer. Both conserved end residues are part of each CDR3. The order of the fields is V gene, clone size, D gene, J gene, CDR3 protein, CDR3 DNA. A D gene is named only where the DNA matches it firmly. The listing skips clone size in some rows; elsewhere it reads once, few, many or a size class.

>TRBV27|once|NA|TRBJ2-1
CASSLPPGPRYNEQFF
TGTGCCAGCAGTTTGCCACCGGGACCCAGATACAATGAGCAGTTCTTC
>TRBV29-1|NA|NA|TRBJ2-7
CSVVWAVRTHEQYF
TGCAGCGTCGTTTGGGCCGTAAGGACCCACGAGCAGTACTTC
>TRBV5-4|NA|NA|TRBJ1-5
CASSAENQPQHF
TGTGCCAGCAGTGCTGAGAATCAGCCCCAGCATTTT
>TRBV5-1|once|TRBD2|TRBJ2-5
CASFVEAGVETQYF
TGCGCCAGTTTTGTAGAAGCGGGAGTAGAGACCCAGTACTTC
>TRBV5-1|NA|NA|TRBJ2-3
CASSWDPTDTQYF
TGCGCCAGCAGCTGGGACCCCACAGATACGCAGTATTTT
>TRBV4-1|once|TRBD1|TRBJ2-1
CASSPTGTVYEQFF
TGCGCCAGCAGCCCCACTGGGACAGTGTATGAGCAGTTCTTC
>TRBV11-2|NA|NA|TRBJ2-3
CASSLAGRLSTDTQYF
TGTGCCAGCAGCTTAGCTGGCAGGCTGAGCACAGATACGCAGTATTTT
>TRBV7-2|NA|TRBD2|TRBJ2-5
CASSLVTSVQETQYF
TGTGCCAGCAGCTTAGTGACTAGCGTTCAAGAGACCCAGTACTTC
>TRBV7-9|NA|TRBD1|TRBJ2-7
CASNPQGAYEQYF
TGTGCCAGCAACCCCCAGGGGGCCTACGAGCAGTACTTC
>TRBV6-1|NA|NA|TRBJ2-5
CASSERRGNQETQYF
TGTGCCAGCAGTGAAAGGAGGGGTAATCAAGAGACCCAGTACTTC
>TRBV11-3|NA|NA|TRBJ2-7
CASSFGPSYEQYF
TGTGCCAGCAGCTTTGGACCGTCCTACGAGCAGTACTTC
>TRBV9|NA|TRBD2|TRBJ2-3
CASSVGFSAGATDTQYF
TGTGCCAGCAGCGTAGGATTTTCGGCGGGAGCTACAGATACGCAGTATTTT
>TRBV9|NA|TRBD2|TRBJ2-3
CASSTDGRALDTQYF
TGTGCCAGCAGCACCGACGGGAGGGCCTTGGATACGCAGTATTTT
>TRBV4-1|NA|TRBD2|TRBJ2-7
CASSLAGETYEQYF
TGCGCCAGCAGTCTAGCGGGAGAGACCTACGAGCAGTACTTC
>TRBV5-1|once|NA|TRBJ2-7
CASSLAYTEISYEQYF
TGCGCCAGCAGCTTGGCGTATACAGAGATCTCCTACGAGCAGTACTTC
>TRBV4-3|NA|TRBD2|TRBJ2-7
CASSQWAGERAYEQYF
TGCGCCAGCAGCCAATGGGCGGGAGAAAGAGCCTACGAGCAGTACTTC
>TRBV9|NA|NA|TRBJ2-7
CASSGEDYEQYF
TGTGCCAGCAGTGGGGAGGACTACGAGCAGTACTTC
>TRBV9|once|TRBD1|TRBJ2-7
CASSSGTGSYEQYF
TGTGCCAGCAGCTCCGGGACAGGGTCCTACGAGCAGTACTTC
>TRBV7-3|NA|NA|TRBJ2-6
CASSSGPPSLSGANVLTF
TGTGCCAGCAGCTCGGGACCGCCGAGTCTCTCTGGGGCCAACGTCCTGACTTTC
>TRBV21-1|NA|NA|TRBJ2-7
CASSKELGEGPLTGEQYF
TGTGCCAGCAGCAAAGAATTGGGGGAGGGGCCTCTTACGGGGGAGCAGTACTTC
>TRBV4-1|few|NA|TRBJ2-7
CASSQASANRERYF
TGCGCCAGCAGCCAAGCGTCCGCCAACAGGGAACGGTACTTC
>TRBV2|NA|TRBD1|TRBJ2-4
CASVGTGGNIQYF
TGTGCCAGCGTTGGGACAGGGGGGAACATTCAGTACTTC
>TRBV5-1|NA|NA|TRBJ1-2
CASSLASQSLSYGYTF
TGCGCCAGCAGCTTGGCCTCACAGTCGCTCTCCTATGGCTACACCTTC
>TRBV23-1|NA|TRBD2|TRBJ2-7
CASSPPPGLAGTYEQYF
TGCGCCAGCAGTCCCCCCCCCGGGCTAGCGGGAACGTACGAGCAGTACTTC
>TRBV4-2|NA|NA|TRBJ2-7
CASSQVWGYSYEQYF
TGTGCCAGCAGCCAAGTCTGGGGTTACTCCTACGAGCAGTACTTC
>TRBV6-5|NA|NA|TRBJ2-5
CASSYNQETQYF
TGTGCCAGCAGTTATAATCAAGAGACCCAGTACTTC
>TRBV5-3|NA|NA|TRBJ2-7
CARSLAGEGESGTWNEQYF
TGTGCCAGAAGCTTGGCCGGGGAAGGGGAAAGCGGGACATGGAACGAGCAGTACTTC
>TRBV7-2|few|NA|TRBJ2-7
CASSLEVFAYEQYF
TGTGCCAGCAGCTTAGAGGTGTTTGCCTACGAGCAGTACTTC
>TRBV7-3|NA|TRBD1|TRBJ2-2
CASSLSGTGYTGELFF
TGTGCCAGCAGCTTATCAGGGACAGGGTACACCGGGGAGCTGTTTTTT
>TRBV4-3|NA|NA|TRBJ1-5
CASSQAGYGNQPQHF
TGCGCCAGCAGCCAAGCAGGGTACGGCAATCAGCCCCAGCATTTT
>TRBV9|NA|NA|TRBJ2-3
CASSPRGGFFTDTQYF
TGTGCCAGCAGCCCTAGGGGGGGTTTCTTCACAGATACGCAGTATTTT
>TRBV29-1|NA|NA|TRBJ2-3
CSVEHGADTQYF
TGCAGCGTTGAACATGGGGCAGATACGCAGTATTTT
>TRBV7-9|NA|NA|TRBJ2-6
CASSLSFSGANVLTF
TGTGCCAGCAGCTTAAGTTTCTCTGGGGCCAACGTCCTGACTTTC
>TRBV27|NA|NA|TRBJ2-1
CASSLSPPDRNEQFF
TGTGCCAGCAGTTTATCCCCCCCTGACCGGAATGAGCAGTTCTTC
>TRBV30|NA|NA|TRBJ1-2
CAWDTGLNYGYTF
TGTGCCTGGGATACAGGGTTGAACTATGGCTACACCTTC
>TRBV7-9|NA|TRBD1|TRBJ1-2
CASSRGQGAGYTF
TGTGCCAGCAGCCGGGGACAGGGGGCTGGCTACACCTTC
>TRBV6-5|NA|NA|TRBJ1-1
CASTSAGPRREAFF
TGTGCCAGCACCTCCGCCGGACCGAGACGTGAAGCTTTCTTT
>TRBV13|NA|TRBD2|TRBJ2-5
CASRAGLAEQETQYF
TGTGCCAGCCGAGCGGGACTAGCGGAGCAAGAGACCCAGTACTTC
>TRBV25-1|NA|NA|TRBJ1-1
CASSDVGDTEAFF
TGTGCCAGCAGTGATGTGGGGGACACTGAAGCTTTCTTT
>TRBV7-9|few|TRBD1|TRBJ1-2
CASSAGTGEAYGYTF
TGTGCCAGCAGCGCCGGGACAGGGGAAGCCTATGGCTACACCTTC
>TRBV19|NA|TRBD1|TRBJ1-5
CASSIGDRGHQPQHF
TGTGCCAGTAGTATAGGAGACAGGGGACATCAGCCCCAGCATTTT
>TRBV19|NA|NA|TRBJ2-1
CASSLFSGTYNEQFF
TGTGCCAGTAGCCTTTTTAGCGGAACCTACAATGAGCAGTTCTTC
>TRBV19|NA|NA|TRBJ2-7
CASSIATGEGEFSYEQYF
TGTGCCAGTAGTATCGCAACAGGGGAGGGTGAGTTCTCCTACGAGCAGTACTTC
>TRBV7-9|NA|TRBD1|TRBJ2-7
CASSLIRRDRTPYEQYF
TGTGCCAGCAGCTTAATTCGCCGGGACAGAACCCCGTACGAGCAGTACTTC
>TRBV15|NA|NA|TRBJ2-1
CATSRVGSSYNEQFF
TGTGCCACCAGCAGAGTGGGGAGCTCCTACAATGAGCAGTTCTTC
>TRBV27|NA|TRBD2|TRBJ2-7
CASSFKRDSYEQYF
TGTGCCAGCAGTTTCAAGCGGGATTCCTACGAGCAGTACTTC